Listed here is a single TCR beta chain. This sample also contains other DNA sequences that code for the same CDR3. Some clones are missing from TCRdb's copy, which holds only in-frame ones; the method was immunoSEQ multiplex PCR. The sample has over 250,000 clones; roughly nine tenths are singletons. The CDR3 covers 15 residues. Germline V lookup: CDR1 SGHTA, CDR2 FQGTGA. Trimming pared 2 bases from V and 6 bases from J, leaving 15 bases between. The source of the sample is a study of blood T cell repertoires in COVID-19. Cohorts were determined from participant-reported clinical history. The sequencing sample was made of PBMCs or T cells enriched from blood (not recorded which). The sequence was obtained from a woman aged 60 to 75 who had recovered from COVID-19. This chain uses TRBV7-3 with TRBJ2-3; tentatively, D is TRBD1 (5 bases). CDR3 in DNA: TGTGCCAGCAGCTTACAAGGGGTCGGAACGGATACGCAGTATTTT. This translates into CASSLQGVGTDTQYF.